The present T cell receptor beta chain was sequenced within a study of Ad26.COV2.S vaccination and SARS-CoV-2 variants (dated by TCRdb to 2020 to 2022). Study-level background: Vaccine-arm donors were drawn from COV1001, a multicentre, randomized, double-blind, placebo-controlled phase I-IIa trial of Ad26.COV2.S in healthy adults. Investigators did not know the trial group allocation while performing experiments and assessing outcomes. Ad26.COV2.S was administered intramuscularly at a dose of 5x10^10 or 1x10^11 viral particles, either as one shot or as two shots given 56 days apart. Trial participants were randomized into five groups of five: low-dose or high-dose Ad26.COV2.S given once or twice, or placebo on both occasions. TCRbeta repertoire sequencing served as the tool for gauging how specific and how broad the SARS-CoV-2-reactive T cell receptors were following Ad26.COV2.S vaccination. The TCR-sequenced set comprised around 30 samples: roughly 19 Ad26.COV2.S vaccine recipients, 5 placebo recipients and 8 SARS-CoV-2 convalescent individuals. The research as a whole found: According to the authors, total T cell responses may have been underestimated by the TCR breadth and depth analyses. The study lacked the statistical power to compare responses across vaccine doses or regimens. After vaccination, spike-specific CD8+ and CD4+ T cell responses were reported to show substantial breadth. Higher spike-specific TCR breadth was observed in Ad26.COV2.S recipients than in placebo recipients (P = 0.0014). Non-spike TCR breadth was comparable between vaccine and placebo recipients, consistent with the vaccine containing only spike.

The CDR3 runs 13 residues from the cysteine to the phenylalanine. Only the CDR3 part of the read is kept: 39 bases, read in frame from the first base. Taken from the germline V gene (reference sequence), the CDR1 and CDR2 loops are LNHDA and SQIVND. Trimming takes 6 bases from V and 7 bases from J, and the germline ends sit 15 bases apart. The immunoSEQ Assay was the method used to sequence TCRbeta CDR3 regions. After extraction, genomic DNA underwent amplification by bias-controlled multiplex PCR, followed by high-throughput sequencing. In the authors' own workflow: Collapsing and filtering of sequences were performed to quantify the absolute abundance of each unique TCRbeta CDR3 region. T cell fraction was estimated by normalizing TCRbeta template counts to usable DNA, which was measured by amplifying reference genes present in all nucleated cells. Repertoire TCRs were annotated as SARS-CoV-2-specific when V gene, CDR3 amino acid sequence and J gene were exactly matched to a known reactive TCR set. The reference SARS-CoV-2 TCR set was obtained from MIRA and was filtered for enrichment in COVID-19-positive ImmuneCODE repertoires, whereby public or cross-reactive TCRs were removed. Based on the MIRA antigens, annotated TCRs were further analysed at the level of specific ORF or position within ORF. Depth was the summed frequency of annotated unique rearrangements, while breadth was defined as annotated unique rearrangements over total unique productive rearrangements. Two-sided Wilcoxon rank-sum tests were used to compare TCR breadth between groups. Here the immuneACCESS table is served through TCRdb, limited to in-frame sequences with V and J called. Missing clones are a known gap in these copies; in checked studies unresolved V genes cover under half, and the rest lacks a known reason. For V, J and clone size, that table is used; D and trimming come from the DNA. The sample table holds 450,000 to 550,000 clones, of which roughly nine tenths were seen once. Approximately 1.7% of the sample rests with the top ten.

The treatment or condition label here, explained by the study, means: roughly 20 received Ad26.COV2.S at low or high dose, single or two shots; five or six received placebo; per-sample allocation not given. Repertoires of vaccine and placebo recipients were sequenced from samples taken on day 63 after the first injection. Cohort 1b enrolled about two dozen adults aged 18-55 years at a single site in Boston, USA, between 29 July and 7 August 2020. Ad26.COV2.S consisted of a replication-incompetent adenovirus type 26 vector by which a prefusion-stabilized SARS-CoV-2 spike protein from the original Wuhan strain was expressed. Regarding this clone: This receptor's antigen is unknown. Base qualities are not at hand, and no much larger clone is one base apart.

The input for sequencing was peripheral blood, taken in a trial of Ad26.COV2.S vaccine versus placebo. Recombination joined TRBV19 with TRBJ1-2, with TRBD1 perhaps the D gene, on 6 matching bases. This receptor was taken from a person between 18 and 59 years old who received the Ad26.COV2.S COVID-19 vaccine or a placebo. The CDR3 protein is CASRLDRRRGYTF. Here is the DNA: TGTGCCAGTAGACTTGACAGGAGACGTGGCTACACCTTC.